Listed below are T cell receptor beta chains from one sample, sequenced in a study of human T cells and chemical hapten exposure. TCRdb independently ran MiXCR on the RACE reads; one entry per CDR3 protein. The sample carries over 35,000 distinct CDR3 sequences, under 4.5% recorded once. The sample in question was whole blood, obtained in connection with sensitization to the hapten diphenylcyclopropenone (DPC). The receptors originated from a man aged 45-60 years with alopecia areata. Some clones in this sample may be carry-over from other donors' samples. CDR3s include the opening cysteine and the closing phenylalanine or tryptophan. Fields, in order: J gene, clone size, V gene, D gene, CDR3 protein, CDR3 DNA. A D gene is named only where the DNA matches it firmly. Expanded clones are given a class, and other clones once, few, many or no size at all.

TRBJ1-1,many,TRBV24-1,-,CATGGGLGTEAFF,TGTGCCACCGGTGGAGGGCTGGGCACTGAAGCTTTCTTT
TRBJ2-3,-,TRBV5-1,TRBD2,CASSYPRLAGKGPTDTQYF,TGCGCCAGCAGCTATCCCCGACTAGCGGGAAAAGGCCCCACAGATACGCAGTATTTT
TRBJ1-1,many,TRBV3-1,TRBD1,CASSQAGTGVMNTEAFF,TGTGCCAGCAGCCAAGCCGGGACAGGCGTTATGAACACTGAAGCTTTCTTT
TRBJ2-1,many,TRBV28,TRBD2,CSCGGTSRNEQFF,TGTTCCTGTGGGGGGACTAGCCGGAATGAGCAGTTCTTC
TRBJ2-3,many,TRBV12-3/TRBV12-4,TRBD2,CASSQGLAGGRDTQYF,TGTGCCAGCAGCCAAGGACTAGCGGGAGGTCGGGATACGCAGTATTTT
TRBJ2-2,few,TRBV5-1,-,CASNPGLNTGELFF,TGCGCCAGCAACCCTGGACTGAACACCGGGGAGCTGTTTTTT
TRBJ2-7,few,TRBV7-9,-,CATSNQGEQYF,TGTGCCACTTCGAACCAGGGCGAGCAGTACTTC
TRBJ2-1,few,TRBV6-2/TRBV6-3,-,CASSRTTYNEQFF,TGTGCCAGCAGTCGCACCACCTACAATGAGCAGTTCTTC
TRBJ1-5,many,TRBV6-1,-,CASSEVRGRQPQHF,TGTGCCAGCAGTGAGGTCCGGGGACGGCAGCCCCAGCATTTT
TRBJ2-1,few,TRBV7-8,-,CASSLAPGYNEQFF,TGTGCCAGCAGCTTAGCGCCGGGCTACAATGAGCAGTTCTTC